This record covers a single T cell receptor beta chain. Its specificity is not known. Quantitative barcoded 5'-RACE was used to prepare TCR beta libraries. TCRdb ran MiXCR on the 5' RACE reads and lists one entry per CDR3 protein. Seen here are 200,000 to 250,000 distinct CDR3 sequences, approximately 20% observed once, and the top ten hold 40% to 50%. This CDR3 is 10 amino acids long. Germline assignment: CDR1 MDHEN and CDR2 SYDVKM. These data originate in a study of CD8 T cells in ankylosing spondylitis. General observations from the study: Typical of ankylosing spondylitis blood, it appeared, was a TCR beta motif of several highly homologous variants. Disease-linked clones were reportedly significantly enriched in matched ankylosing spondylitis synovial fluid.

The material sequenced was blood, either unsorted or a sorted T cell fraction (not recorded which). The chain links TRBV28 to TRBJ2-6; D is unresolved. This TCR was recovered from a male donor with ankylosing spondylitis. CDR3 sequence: CGAGANVLTF. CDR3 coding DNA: TGTGGGGCTGGGGCCAACGTCCTGACTTTC.